These 8 T cell receptor beta chains were sequenced from one sample in a study of PD-L1 blockade in urothelial cancer (dated by TCRdb to 2015 to 2018). Libraries were made using the immunoSEQ multiplex PCR assay. This is the immuneACCESS table as TCRdb keeps it, with only in-frame sequences that have V and J called. A part of the clones is gone; compared with another copy, unresolved V genes explain less than half, and the rest is unexplained. The sample yields 30,000 to 40,000 clones; roughly 82% were counted once. The top ten clones comprise 3.5% of the sample. Source: PBMCs, taken around atezolizumab (anti-PD-L1) treatment. The receptors shown here come from a man aged 70-80 years with urothelial cancer.

The chain recombines TRBV5-1 with TRBJ1-1; 12 bases match TRBD1. The V and J ends lost 0 bases and 1 base, in that order; junction bases with no gene match: 4. The CDR3 is 17 amino acids. Germline V CDR1 and CDR2: SGHRS, YFSETQ. The CDR3 reads CASSLAGTGGANTEAFF. DNA of the CDR3: TGCGCCAGCAGCTTGGCCGGGACAGGGGGCGCGAACACTGAAGCTTTCTTT.

This clone was observed a single time. This chain connects TRBV27 to TRBJ2-7; TRBD2 matches 9 bases. Germline V gives CDR1 MNHEY, CDR2 SMNVEV (reference sequence). With V trimmed by 5 bases and J by 1 base, 3 bases remained unmatched. The CDR3 spans 14 residues. The CDR3 region has the DNA TGTGCCAGCAGTGTAGCGGGAGTTTCCTACGAGCAGTACTTC. This codes for CASSVAGVSYEQYF.

This chain joins TRBV19 and TRBJ1-3; possible D gene TRBD1, 5 bases. V lost 6 bases and J 9 bases, leaving 15 bases between the germline ends. Germline V gene sequence: CDR1 LNHDA, CDR2 SQIVND (reference sequence). The CDR3 loop spans 13 amino acids. The CDR3 protein is CASRLQGSGTIYF. CDR3 nucleotides: TGTGCCAGTAGGCTCCAGGGCTCCGGCACCATATATTTT.

This clone occurred a few times. The rearrangement links TRBV27 to TRBJ2-5; 7 positions match TRBD2. With V trimmed by 2 bases and J by 10 bases, 4 bases remained unmatched. CDR1 is MNHEY and CDR2 is SMNVEV in the germline V gene (reference sequence). CDR3 size: 12 residues. The CDR3 DNA sequence: TGTGCCAGCAGTTTACAGCGGGGAATCCAGTACTTC. Translation: CASSLQRGIQYF.

V is TRBV11-2 and J is TRBJ2-7, with D possibly matching TRBD1 (6 bases). In germline, CDR1 is SGHAT, CDR2 FQNNGV. Trimming removed 1 base at V and 5 bases at J, with 12 bases between. CDR3 length: 14 residues. The CDR3: CASSLVQGSDEQYF. The CDR3 nucleotides are TGTGCCAGCAGCTTAGTACAGGGTTCGGACGAGCAGTACTTC.

The rearrangement uses TRBV19 and TRBJ2-1; TRBD2 matches at 9 bases. The CDR3 covers 15 residues. After removal of 5 bases from V and 8 bases from J, the junction contained 10 bases not matched to a gene. Germline V gives CDR1 LNHDA, CDR2 SQIVND (reference sequence). The CDR3 here is CASSSISGGPDEQFF. Here the CDR3 DNA reads TGTGCCAGTAGTTCCATTAGCGGGGGTCCGGATGAGCAGTTCTTC.

J is TRBJ2-5 and V is TRBV10-3; TRBD2 agrees at 8 bases. The CDR3 is made up of 15 amino acids. Germline-derived CDR1 and CDR2 are ENHRY and SYGVKD. Losses at the gene ends were 6 bases for V and 2 bases for J; bases not matched to a gene: 8. CDR3 DNA sequence: TGTGCCATCAGGGCCGTAGCTAGCGGGCAAGAGACCCAGTACTTC. Its translation: CAIRAVASGQETQYF.

This chain connects TRBV29-1 to TRBJ2-7; TRBD2 aligns across 10 bases. V shed 3 bases, J shed 2 bases, and the junction held 13 bases outside the gene matches. The CDR3 runs 17 residues. Germline values: CDR1 SQVTM, CDR2 ANQGSEA. CDR3 amino acids: CSVDGAHGAGGPYEQYF. CDR3 nucleotides: TGCAGCGTTGACGGCGCCCACGGAGCGGGAGGGCCCTACGAGCAGTACTTC.